A selection of T cell receptor beta chains follows, all from one sample in a study of cytomegalovirus exposure and HLA in healthy donors. Profiled with immunoSEQ multiplex PCR; TCRdb holds only in-frame clones, not every one. The sample includes approximately 150,000 clones, about 71% of them seen just once. Source material: PBMCs. Source of these receptors: a woman between 25 and 40 years old in good health and CMV-seronegative. CDR3s include the opening cysteine and the closing phenylalanine or tryptophan. A D gene is named only where the DNA matches it firmly. The size of a clone is reported for some rows only, either as once, few or many, or as a class for expanded clones.

D: TRBD1
J: TRBJ1-4
size: few
V: TRBV6-5
CDR3: CASSPSGTGREKLFF
DNA: TGTGCCAGCAGTCCCTCCGGGACAGGTCGAGAAAAACTGTTTTTT

D: TRBD1
J: TRBJ1-2
size: -
V: TRBV19
CDR3: CASNVGTGRAGYTF
DNA: TGTGCCAGTAACGTGGGGACAGGGAGGGCTGGCTACACCTTC

D: -
J: TRBJ1-3
size: -
V: TRBV9
CDR3: CASSVGRTGGNTIYF
DNA: TGTGCCAGCAGCGTGGGAAGGACGGGGGGAAACACCATATATTTT

D: -
J: TRBJ1-2
size: -
V: TRBV4-3
CDR3: CASSPDWAPTSNYGYTF
DNA: TGCGCCAGCAGCCCAGACTGGGCCCCGACAAGTAACTATGGCTACACCTTC

D: -
J: TRBJ2-7
size: -
V: TRBV10-3
CDR3: CAITSDKIHSYEQYF
DNA: TGTGCCATCACCTCCGACAAGATTCATTCCTACGAGCAGTACTTC

D: -
J: TRBJ2-7
size: -
V: TRBV9
CDR3: CASSVEQGSHEQYF
DNA: TGTGCCAGCAGCGTAGAACAGGGATCCCACGAGCAGTACTTC

D: -
J: TRBJ1-1
size: -
V: TRBV7-9
CDR3: CSSRNPGTEAFF
DNA: TGTTCCAGCAGAAACCCGGGCACTGAAGCTTTCTTT

D: TRBD1
J: TRBJ2-7
size: -
V: TRBV27
CDR3: CASSTQGVHEQYF
DNA: TGTGCCAGCAGCACACAGGGGGTCCACGAGCAGTACTTC

D: -
J: TRBJ1-6
size: -
V: TRBV27
CDR3: CASSALDYYNSPLHF
DNA: TGTGCCAGCAGTGCATTGGACTACTATAATTCACCCCTCCACTTT

D: -
J: TRBJ1-3
size: -
V: TRBV7-9
CDR3: CASSPGNSGNTIYF
DNA: TGTGCCAGCAGCCCCGGGAACTCTGGAAACACCATATATTTT

D: -
J: TRBJ2-1
size: -
V: TRBV9
CDR3: CASSVHGQVGYNEQFF
DNA: TGTGCCAGCAGCGTACATGGGCAGGTAGGCTACAATGAGCAGTTCTTC

D: -
J: TRBJ2-1
size: -
V: TRBV6-5
CDR3: CASRGRDEQFF
DNA: TGTGCCAGCAGGGGGAGAGATGAGCAGTTCTTC

D: TRBD1
J: TRBJ1-2
size: -
V: TRBV28
CDR3: CASRPPGQVYGYTF
DNA: TGTGCCAGCAGACCTCCGGGACAGGTTTATGGCTACACCTTC

D: TRBD2
J: TRBJ2-5
size: few
V: TRBV9
CDR3: CASSVTQGGRGETQYF
DNA: TGTGCCAGCAGCGTTACCCAGGGAGGGAGGGGAGAGACCCAGTACTTC

D: TRBD1
J: TRBJ1-6
size: -
V: TRBV9
CDR3: CASSVAGGNPPLHF
DNA: TGTGCCAGCAGCGTAGCAGGGGGCAATCCACCCCTCCACTTT

D: -
J: TRBJ2-2
size: -
V: TRBV5-1
CDR3: CASSLAATGEYTGELFF
DNA: TGCGCCAGCAGCTTGGCTGCGACAGGAGAGTATACCGGGGAGCTGTTTTTT

D: -
J: TRBJ2-4
size: -
V: TRBV2
CDR3: CASSRGSENIQYF
DNA: TGTGCCAGCAGTAGGGGGTCCGAAAACATTCAGTACTTC